This T cell receptor (beta chain) was profiled in a study of shared clonotypes between healthy human individuals (dated by TCRdb to 2020 to 2022). General notes on the study: The cohort included three men and a couple of women between 18 and 49 years of age. For each donor, three plates each were used for CD4 naive and CD4 memory, two plates were used for CD8 naive, and one plate was used for CD8 memory. To estimate repertoire size and how much clonotype sharing occurs between individuals, the study deeply sequenced the blood TCR repertoires of roughly 5 healthy adults. To increase sequencing depth and limit assay-specific biases, TCR repertoire library preparation and sequencing were carried out by different laboratories using diverse techniques. Between about 0.94 and 8.9 billion PBMCs per donor were obtained by leukapheresis.

The germline V gene (reference sequence) specifies MNHEY as CDR1 and SMNVEV as CDR2. Germline trimming: 5 bases from V, 5 bases from J; junction bases outside gene matches: 8. From the cysteine through the phenylalanine, the CDR3 covers 14 amino acids. Just the 42-base CDR3 DNA is kept, in frame starting at base 1. Using the deep immunoSEQ assay, TCR CDR3 regions were amplified from genomic DNA by multiplex PCR. Genomic DNA extracted from each cell subset was distributed evenly over all wells of several immunoSEQ 96-well plates, and each plate served as one replicate. For sorted subsets, 150 to 250 ng genomic DNA, equal to about 30,000 T cell genomes, was loaded into each replicate PCR. Purified libraries were quantified with a Qubit 3.0 fluorometer, sized on a Bioanalyzer 2100, and re-quantified with the KAPA Library Quantification kit. A separate single-read 150-cycle Illumina NextSeq 550 flow cell was used to sequence each immunoSEQ 96-well plate. The original methods were these. Because the immunoSEQ output included only junctional sequences and no quality scores, the filtering could not be the same as the filtering used for full-length reads. Sequences were annotated with PyIR, a Python wrapper for IgBLAST v1.9, and V/J genes and CDR3 were assigned using IMGT germline references. Any read was removed if the V/J assignment was weak (E-value above 1e-6), the CDR3 was missing, or the read contained stop codons, out-of-frame junctions, or ambiguous translated residues. V3J clonotypes were defined as sequences sharing the same inferred V gene, J gene, and CDR3 amino acid sequence. Percentage overlap between repertoires was calculated by dividing the number of shared unique clonotypes by the size of the smaller repertoire. RTK rarefaction, the Chao1 estimator, and Recon v2.1 estimates of unobserved clonotypes were used to assess repertoire richness. For all TCRbeta clonotypes obtained by the gDNA method from a handful of donors, generation probabilities were computed with OLGA. TCRdb provides this immuneACCESS table in a form limited to in-frame rearrangements. Some clones are lacking; in checked studies, under half of them reflect an unresolved V gene, and why the rest are absent is not known. The V and J calls and clone size are taken from that table; D and trimming were inferred from the DNA. This sample has 400,000 to 600,000 clones in its table, and 95% to 96% of those were observed once. The top ten hold about 0.059% of the sample.

Findings and caveats that apply to the study as a whole: The small number of donors limited the genetic and exposure-history diversity represented. Incomplete sequencing was indicated by rarefaction of sorted-subset datasets, despite the large sequencing depth. Larger estimated clonotype richness was generally found for naive subsets than for memory subsets. When several donors were compared, the shared fraction of clonotypes was about 5% for naive CD4, 3% to 4% for naive CD8, roughly 2.5% for memory CD4, and under 0.5% for memory CD8. Pairwise subsampling led to the expectation that sequencing depth would affect the degree of clonotype sharing among donors. Higher generation probabilities were observed for clonotypes shared by all four sorted-subset donors than for non-shared clonotypes. Sampling was limited to blood, and TCR repertoires in tissue likely differ from TCR repertoires in blood.

Details on this clone: Its antigen target is currently unknown. Base qualities are not provided; no much larger clone lies one nucleotide away.

The donors were healthy, HIV-negative adults with no recently reported acute infections or vaccinations. All donors were Caucasian adults living in Nashville, Tennessee, USA. Magnetic negative selection was used to enrich CD4+ T cells, after which naive cells were positively selected on CD45RA and the negative fraction became the memory subset. Blood was obtained by leukapheresis, after which PBMCs were separated by Ficoll-Histopaque density gradient centrifugation and cryopreserved in liquid nitrogen vapor phase. Purity and quantity of every magnetically sorted T cell population were checked by analytical flow cytometry. Genomic DNA was isolated from each sorted fraction and quantified by UV absorbance on a Nanodrop 2000c.

The receptor was isolated from a woman in her twenties or thirties in good health. The chain links TRBV27 with TRBJ2-7, with 8 bases in between that match TRBD1. What was sequenced was naive CD4+ T cells sorted from blood. The sample's cell subset or site, from its label and the paper: CD45RA+ positively selected. The CDR3 corresponds to CASSPLGQGHEQYF. The DNA reads TGTGCCAGCAGTCCCCTAGGACAGGGCCACGAGCAGTACTTC.